This TCR beta chain was recorded in a study of T cells expressing NK-cell markers. Study summary: TCR beta repertoires came from sorted CD3+CD56+NKG2C+, CD3+CD56+NKG2C- and CD3+CD56-NKG2C+ T cells. Eight donors were sequenced, seven testing HCMV-seropositive and one testing seronegative.

Study outcomes and limitations: Four of the donors also had these clonotypes leading their CD3+CD56-NKG2C+ fraction.

In the case of this clonotype: The antigen is not known.

This CDR3 has 15 residues. Germline lookup yields CDR1 SGHNT and CDR2 YYREEE (reference sequence). UMIs were included in TCR beta cDNA generated by 5'RACE template switching. TCRdb reanalyzed the 5' RACE reads and collapses them to one entry per CDR3 protein, without DNA. The sample's table shows roughly 180,000 distinct CDR3 sequences. The sequence derives from a woman aged 18 to 69 in good health. The sequenced sample consisted of blood T cells: a sorted CD56 or NKG2C T cell subset, CD4+ or CD8+ T cells, or bulk PBMC T cells (not recorded which). The rearrangement uses TRBV5-4 and TRBJ2-3. CDR3 amino acids: CASSLSHYDGDTQYF.